Sequencing of this TCR beta chain was carried out in a study of CD8 T cells in Susac syndrome. General study points: Regarding the TCR sequencing and HLA analysis, the study admitted that a relatively small number of individuals were involved.

Trimming left V 5 bases short and J 5 bases short, with 12 bases between. The CDR3 runs to 13 residues. Germline V lookup: CDR1 MGHRA, CDR2 YSYEKL. With respect to this clonotype: The antigen is unknown.

An amount of RNA that ranged from roughly 0.45 to 1 ug was reverse transcribed with random hexamers. Coverage of TCR beta CDR3 amplification by immunoSEQ multiplex PCR extended to 54 Vbeta and 13 Jbeta. TCRdb reprocessed the immunoSEQ multiplex PCR reads with MiXCR, giving one entry per CDR3 protein. The repertoire has about 200,000 distinct CDR3 sequences, 92% of them found once; the top ten carry over 0.1%. The sequencing input was CD8+ T cells from PBMCs. The V and J genes are TRBV4-1 and TRBJ1-1; perhaps TRBD1 as D (5 bases). The source of this sequence is a human donor with multiple sclerosis. The CDR3 protein is CASSTPGGTEAFF. The DNA of the CDR3 is TGCGCCAGCAGCACCCCCGGGGGTACTGAAGCTTTCTTT.